Listed below are T cell receptor beta chains from one sample, sequenced in a study of blood T cell repertoires in COVID-19. Some clones are missing from TCRdb's copy, which holds only in-frame ones; the method was immunoSEQ multiplex PCR. Among 140,000 to 150,000 clones listed, approximately 80% were seen once. Sequencing used peripheral blood. The receptor set was obtained from a man between 60 and 70 years old with active or convalescent COVID-19. The CDR3 runs from the conserved cysteine through the conserved F or W. Each record gives: D gene, J gene, clone size, V gene, CDR3 DNA, CDR3 protein. D genes are given only for firm matches. A clone size is listed for some rows: how often the clone was seen (once, few, many), or a class if it is expanded.

NA | TRBJ2-7 | NA | TRBV28 | TGTGCCAGCAGTTTCGGGGGAAAAACCTACGAGCAGTACTTC | CASSFGGKTYEQYF
NA | TRBJ1-1 | NA | TRBV9 | TGTGCCAGCAGCCCGGTGGGAGGGGAAAGCACTGAAGCTTTCTTT | CASSPVGGESTEAFF
TRBD1 | TRBJ1-6 | NA | TRBV19 | TGTGCCAGTCACGGACAGGGGTCGAATTCACCCCTCCACTTT | CASHGQGSNSPLHF
NA | TRBJ2-1 | NA | TRBV5-1 | TGCGCCAGCAGCTTGATGAGTAGTGATGAGCAGTTCTTC | CASSLMSSDEQFF
NA | TRBJ2-7 | NA | TRBV7-9 | TGTGCCAGCAGCTTTACCGGGATCGAGCAGTACTTC | CASSFTGIEQYF
TRBD2 | TRBJ2-1 | NA | TRBV5-1 | TGCGCCAGCAGCCTTGCGACTAGCGGGGTTTCCTACAATGAGCAGTTCTTC | CASSLATSGVSYNEQFF
TRBD1 | TRBJ1-2 | NA | TRBV5-1 | TGCGCCAGCAGCTTCGACAGGGGGAGTGGCTACACCTTC | CASSFDRGSGYTF
TRBD1 | TRBJ1-4 | once | TRBV24-1 | TGTGCCACCAGTGATAGAGGGGGCTCCAGTGAAAAACTGTTTTTT | CATSDRGGSSEKLFF
TRBD1 | TRBJ1-2 | NA | TRBV27 | TGTGCCAGCAGTTCGGCAAAACCCGGGACAGGGTTAAACTATGGCTACACCTTC | CASSSAKPGTGLNYGYTF
NA | TRBJ1-5 | NA | TRBV7-2 | TGTGCCAGCAGCTTATCAGGGAAGGGTCAGCCCCAGCATTTT | CASSLSGKGQPQHF
TRBD2 | TRBJ2-3 | NA | TRBV7-8 | TGTGCCAGCAGCTTAGGGCTAGCGGGGGTTGGCACAGATACGCAGTATTTT | CASSLGLAGVGTDTQYF
NA | TRBJ2-3 | NA | TRBV5-4 | TGTGCCAGCAGCCTTCCCGCGGTGGATACGCAGTATTTT | CASSLPAVDTQYF
NA | TRBJ2-1 | NA | TRBV7-2 | TGTGCCAGCACCATAGGGGGGGGCGACAGCTACAATGAGCAGTTCTTC | CASTIGGGDSYNEQFF
NA | TRBJ1-4 | NA | TRBV2 | TGTGCCAGCAGGAGGGACAAGTATGAAAAACTGTTTTTT | CASRRDKYEKLFF
TRBD2 | TRBJ2-7 | NA | TRBV10-3 | TGTGCCATCAGGGTTAGCGGGAGGGGAACCTACGAGCAGTACTTC | CAIRVSGRGTYEQYF
TRBD2 | TRBJ2-3 | NA | TRBV5-1 | TGCGCCAGCAGCCTCGGGACTAGCGTACCAGATACGCAGTATTTT | CASSLGTSVPDTQYF
NA | TRBJ2-7 | NA | TRBV3-1/TRBV3-2 | TGTGCCAGCAGCCACGGGACAAGTTACGAGCAGTACTTC | CASSHGTSYEQYF
NA | TRBJ2-7 | once | TRBV28 | TGTGCCAGCAGTAGACCAGGTTTAAGCTACGAGCAGTACTTC | CASSRPGLSYEQYF
NA | TRBJ1-2 | NA | TRBV7-2 | TGTGCCAGCAGCTCAGGACAGTCCTACTATGGCTACACCTTC | CASSSGQSYYGYTF
NA | TRBJ2-7 | few | TRBV11-3 | TGTGCCAGCAGCCTACAGGGAAATTCGGCCTACGAGCAGTACTTC | CASSLQGNSAYEQYF
NA | TRBJ2-7 | NA | TRBV5-1 | TGCGCCAGCAGCCCGGTGAGAGGATACGAGCAGTACTTC | CASSPVRGYEQYF
NA | TRBJ1-1 | NA | TRBV28 | TGTGCCAGCAGTTTCGACAGCGAAGCTTTCTTT | CASSFDSEAFF
TRBD1 | TRBJ1-6 | NA | TRBV5-1 | TGCGCCAGCAGCTCAGGACAGGGTGGCTCACCCCTCCACTTT | CASSSGQGGSPLHF
TRBD2 | TRBJ2-1 | NA | TRBV5-1 | TGCGCCAGCAGAAAAGAGACTAGCGGGAGGTATGGTGAGCAGTTCTTC | CASRKETSGRYGEQFF
TRBD1 | TRBJ2-6 | NA | TRBV19 | TGTGCCAGTAGTCCCCGGGACAGGGGGATATCTGGGGCCAACGTCCTGACTTTC | CASSPRDRGISGANVLTF
TRBD1 | TRBJ2-7 | NA | TRBV4-1 | TGCGCCAGCAGCCGAAACAGGGGAAGGTGCGAGCAGTACTTC | CASSRNRGRCEQYF
NA | TRBJ2-7 | NA | TRBV7-2 | TGTGCCAGCAGCTTTAGCGGCCCTACCTACGAGCAGTACTTC | CASSFSGPTYEQYF
NA | TRBJ2-5 | NA | TRBV27 | TGTGCCAGCAGTTTTCTTTCCCGGGGTAGAATGAGAGAGACCCAGTACTTC | CASSFLSRGRMRETQYF